What follows is one T cell receptor (beta chain) and its context. Antigen specificity is unknown. CDR3 length: 12 amino acids. Deletions cut 10 bases from V and 2 bases from J, with 12 bases between. Germline V gene sequence: CDR1 WSHSY, CDR2 SAAADI. Libraries were prepared by immunoSEQ multiplex PCR; TCRdb keeps only in-frame clonotypes and omits some of them. The sample holds about 160,000 clones, 85% to 90% seen once. This sample is part of a study of cytomegalovirus exposure and HLA in healthy donors. Across the whole study: The same platform was used for the roughly 130 validation repertoires as for the 650 to 700 first-cohort repertoires, as reported in a later analysis.

Study outcomes and limitations: According to the study, some 160 TCR beta chains were cytomegalovirus-associated. In vitro confirmation showed three CMV-associated chains to be CMV antigen specific.

The donors were part of the roughly 110-subject validation cohort, which stood apart from the roughly 670-subject first cohort. The sample comprised PBMCs. This sequence was found in a woman younger than 30 in good health and CMV-seropositive. J is TRBJ2-7 and V is TRBV10-2, with D possibly being TRBD1 (5 bases). This chain's CDR3 is CATTTVAYEQYF. The CDR3 nucleotides read TGCGCCACCACGACAGTAGCCTACGAGCAGTACTTC.